This T cell receptor (beta chain) originates from a study of CD8 T cells in ankylosing spondylitis. The study's findings and limits: The study identified a TCR beta motif of under ten highly homologous variants that appeared characteristic of ankylosing spondylitis blood.

TCRdb processed the 5' RACE reads anew with MiXCR; each CDR3 protein has one entry. The data hold about 330,000 distinct CDR3 sequences, with roughly 8% observed a single time. This clonotype was observed at least ten times. Its antigen is currently unknown. This CDR3 is built from 17 residues. Germline V gene sequence: CDR1 MNHEY, CDR2 SMNVEV (reference sequence). V lost 3 bases to trimming and J lost 3 bases, with 21 bases between them. The sequence derives from a male donor with ankylosing spondylitis. V and J are TRBV27 and TRBJ2-7; D is undetermined. Sequencing input: blood, either unsorted or a sorted T cell fraction (not recorded which). DNA for the CDR3: TGTGCCAGCAGTTTTGGGGTGACGAATGGGGTCTACTACGAGCAGTACTTC. Translated, it gives CASSFGVTNGVYYEQYF.